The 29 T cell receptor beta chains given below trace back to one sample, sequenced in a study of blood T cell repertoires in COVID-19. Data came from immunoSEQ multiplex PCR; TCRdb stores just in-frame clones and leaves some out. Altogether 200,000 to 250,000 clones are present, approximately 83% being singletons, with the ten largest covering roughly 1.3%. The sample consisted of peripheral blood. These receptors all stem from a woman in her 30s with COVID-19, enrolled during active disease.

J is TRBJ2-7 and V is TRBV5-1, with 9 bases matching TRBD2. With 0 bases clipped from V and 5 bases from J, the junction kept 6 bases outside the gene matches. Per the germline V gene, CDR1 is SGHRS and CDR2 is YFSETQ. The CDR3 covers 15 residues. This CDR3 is CASSLGPAGGHEQYF. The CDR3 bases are TGCGCCAGCAGCTTGGGCCCAGCGGGGGGCCACGAGCAGTACTTC.

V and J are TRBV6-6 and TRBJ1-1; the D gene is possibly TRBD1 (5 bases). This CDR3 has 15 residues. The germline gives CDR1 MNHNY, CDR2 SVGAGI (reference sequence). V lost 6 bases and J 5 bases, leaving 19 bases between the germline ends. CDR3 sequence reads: CASRMVGGGETEAFF. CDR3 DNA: TGTGCCAGCAGGATGGTTGGGGGGGGAGAGACTGAAGCTTTCTTT.

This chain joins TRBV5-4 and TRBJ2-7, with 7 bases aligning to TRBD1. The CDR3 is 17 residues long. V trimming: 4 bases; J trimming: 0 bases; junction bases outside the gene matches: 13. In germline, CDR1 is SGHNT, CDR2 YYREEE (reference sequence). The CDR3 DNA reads TGTGCCAGCAGCCCGGATGACAGGGTTTCTAGCTCCTACGAGCAGTACTTC. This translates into CASSPDDRVSSSYEQYF.

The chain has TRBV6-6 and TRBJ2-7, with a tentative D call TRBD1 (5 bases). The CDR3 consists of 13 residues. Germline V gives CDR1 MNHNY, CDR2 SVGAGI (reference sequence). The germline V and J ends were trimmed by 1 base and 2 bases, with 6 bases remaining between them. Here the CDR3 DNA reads TGTGCCAGCAGTTACTTAGGGGCCTACGAGCAGTACTTC. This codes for CASSYLGAYEQYF.

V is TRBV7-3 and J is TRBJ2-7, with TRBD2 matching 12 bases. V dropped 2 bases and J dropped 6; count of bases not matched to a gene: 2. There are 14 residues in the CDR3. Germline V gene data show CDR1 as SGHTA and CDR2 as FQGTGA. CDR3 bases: TGTGCCAGCAGCTTACTAGCGGGAGGGAGCGAGCAGTACTTC. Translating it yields CASSLLAGGSEQYF. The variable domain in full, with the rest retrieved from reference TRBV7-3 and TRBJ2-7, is GAGVSQTPSNKVTEKGKYVELRCDPISGHTALYWYRQSLGQGPEFLIYFQGTGAADDSGLPNDRFFAVRPEGSVSTLKIQRTERGDSAVYLCASSLLAGGSEQYFGPGTRLTVT.

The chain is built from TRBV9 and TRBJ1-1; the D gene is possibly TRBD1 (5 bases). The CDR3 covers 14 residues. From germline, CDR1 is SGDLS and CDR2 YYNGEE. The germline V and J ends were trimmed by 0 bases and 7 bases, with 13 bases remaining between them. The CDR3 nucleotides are TGTGCCAGCAGCGTAGGACAGATGAGTTATGAAGCTTTCTTT. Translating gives CASSVGQMSYEAFF.

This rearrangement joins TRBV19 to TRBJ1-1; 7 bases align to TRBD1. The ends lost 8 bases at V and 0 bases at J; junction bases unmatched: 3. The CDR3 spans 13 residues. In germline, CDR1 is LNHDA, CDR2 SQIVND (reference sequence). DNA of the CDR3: TGTGCCAGTTGTCAGGGGGTGAACACTGAAGCTTTCTTT. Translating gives CASCQGVNTEAFF. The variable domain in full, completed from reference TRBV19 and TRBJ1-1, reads DGGITQSPKYLFRKEGQNVTLSCEQNLNHDAMYWYRQDPGQGLRLIYYSQIVNDFQKGDIAEGYSVSREKKESFPLTVTSAQKNPTAFYLCASCQGVNTEAFFGQGTRLTVV.

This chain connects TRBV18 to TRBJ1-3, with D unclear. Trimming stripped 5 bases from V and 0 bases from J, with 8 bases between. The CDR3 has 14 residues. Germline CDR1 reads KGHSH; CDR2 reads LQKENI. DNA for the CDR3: TGTGCCAGCTCATCGGGGAGCTCTGGAAACACCATATATTTT. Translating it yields CASSSGSSGNTIYF.

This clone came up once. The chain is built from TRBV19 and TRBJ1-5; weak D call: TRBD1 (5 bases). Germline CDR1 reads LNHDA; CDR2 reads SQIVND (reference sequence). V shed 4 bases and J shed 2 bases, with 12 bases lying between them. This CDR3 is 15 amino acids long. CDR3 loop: CASSTLRVGNQPQHF. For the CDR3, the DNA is TGTGCCAGTAGTACCCTCAGGGTGGGCAATCAGCCCCAGCATTTT. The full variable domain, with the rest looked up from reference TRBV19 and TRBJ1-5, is DGGITQSPKYLFRKEGQNVTLSCEQNLNHDAMYWYRQDPGQGLRLIYYSQIVNDFQKGDIAEGYSVSREKKESFPLTVTSAQKNPTAFYLCASSTLRVGNQPQHFGDGTRLSIL.

The CDR3 region is CASSYYGQGLEAFF. The CDR3 DNA follows: TGTGCCAGCAGTTATTACGGACAGGGCCTTGAAGCTTTCTTT. The chain couples TRBV6-5 to TRBJ1-1, with 8 bases identical to TRBD1. This CDR3 is built from 14 residues. V was pared by 3 bases and J by 7 bases, with 7 bases of the junction left unmatched. Germline V lookup: CDR1 MNHEY, CDR2 SVGAGI.

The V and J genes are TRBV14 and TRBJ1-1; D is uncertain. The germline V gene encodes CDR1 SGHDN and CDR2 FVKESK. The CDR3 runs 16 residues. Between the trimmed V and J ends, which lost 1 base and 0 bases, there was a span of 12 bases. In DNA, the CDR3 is TGTGCCAGCAGCCAAGTTCGGGGAACGGTGAACACTGAAGCTTTCTTT. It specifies CASSQVRGTVNTEAFF.

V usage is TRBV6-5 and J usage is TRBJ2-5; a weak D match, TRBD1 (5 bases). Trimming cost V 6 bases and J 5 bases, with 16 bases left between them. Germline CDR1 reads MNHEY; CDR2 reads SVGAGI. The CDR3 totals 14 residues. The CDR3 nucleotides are TGTGCCAGCAGAAATTCAGGGTATCAGGAGACCCAGTACTTC. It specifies CASRNSGYQETQYF.

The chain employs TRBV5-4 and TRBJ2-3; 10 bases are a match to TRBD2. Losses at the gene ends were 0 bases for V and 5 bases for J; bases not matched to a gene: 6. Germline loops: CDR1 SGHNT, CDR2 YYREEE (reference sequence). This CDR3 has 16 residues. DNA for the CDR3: TGTGCCAGCAGCTTGGGTCGGCTAGCGGGAGTAGATACGCAGTATTTT. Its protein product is CASSLGRLAGVDTQYF. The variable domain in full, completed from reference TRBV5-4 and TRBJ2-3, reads ETGVTQSPTHLIKTRGQQVTLRCSSQSGHNTVSWYQQALGQGPQFIFQYYREEENGRGNFPPRFSGLQFPNYSSELNVNALELDDSALYLCASSLGRLAGVDTQYFGPGTRLTVL.

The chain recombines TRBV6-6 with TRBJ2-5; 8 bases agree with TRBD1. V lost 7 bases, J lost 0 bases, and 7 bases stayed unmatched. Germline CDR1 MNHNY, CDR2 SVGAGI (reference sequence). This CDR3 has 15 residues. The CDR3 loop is CASKIGTGYQETQYF. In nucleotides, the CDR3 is TGTGCCAGCAAAATCGGGACAGGTTACCAAGAGACCCAGTACTTC.

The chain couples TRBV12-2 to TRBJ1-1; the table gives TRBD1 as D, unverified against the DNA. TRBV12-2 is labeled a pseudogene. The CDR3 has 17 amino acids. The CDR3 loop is CASRLAREGELNTEAFF. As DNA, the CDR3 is TGTGCAAGTCGCTTAGCCCGTGAGGGGGAGTTGAACACTGAAGCTTTCTTT.

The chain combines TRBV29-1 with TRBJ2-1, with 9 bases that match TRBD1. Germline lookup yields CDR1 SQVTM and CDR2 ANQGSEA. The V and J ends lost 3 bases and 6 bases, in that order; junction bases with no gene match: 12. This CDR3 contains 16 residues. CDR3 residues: CSVDFGLGTGINEQFF. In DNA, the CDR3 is TGCAGCGTTGACTTCGGACTTGGGACAGGGATCAATGAGCAGTTCTTC.

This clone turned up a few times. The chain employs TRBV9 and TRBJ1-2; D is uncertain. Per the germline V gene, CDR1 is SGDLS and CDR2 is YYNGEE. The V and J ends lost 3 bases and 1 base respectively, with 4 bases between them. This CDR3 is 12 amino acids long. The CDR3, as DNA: TGTGCCAGCAGCGAGAGTAACTATGGCTACACCTTC. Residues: CASSESNYGYTF.

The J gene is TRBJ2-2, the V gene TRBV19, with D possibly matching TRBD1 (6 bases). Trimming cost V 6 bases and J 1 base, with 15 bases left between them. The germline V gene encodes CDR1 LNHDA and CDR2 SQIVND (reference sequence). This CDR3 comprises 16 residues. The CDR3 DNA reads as TGTGCCAGTAGCTTTCCCGGGACACTGAACACCGGGGAGCTGTTTTTT. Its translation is CASSFPGTLNTGELFF. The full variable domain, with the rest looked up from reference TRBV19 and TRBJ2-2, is DGGITQSPKYLFRKEGQNVTLSCEQNLNHDAMYWYRQDPGQGLRLIYYSQIVNDFQKGDIAEGYSVSREKKESFPLTVTSAQKNPTAFYLCASSFPGTLNTGELFFGEGSRLTVL.

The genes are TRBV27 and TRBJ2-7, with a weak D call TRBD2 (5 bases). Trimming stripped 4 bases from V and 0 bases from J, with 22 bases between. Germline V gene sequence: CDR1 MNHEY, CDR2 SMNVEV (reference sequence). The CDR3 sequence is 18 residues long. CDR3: CASSSPSFPRRVSYEQYF. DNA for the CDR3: TGTGCCAGCAGTTCCCCTAGCTTTCCCAGGCGGGTCTCCTACGAGCAGTACTTC.

As DNA, the CDR3 is TGCGCCAGCAGCCAAGAGCGGTGGGGGGGAAACTATGGCTACACCTTC. Translation gives CASSQERWGGNYGYTF. V is TRBV4-1 and J is TRBJ1-2, with a possible D match to TRBD1 (5 bases). Trimming left V 0 bases short and J 2 bases short, with 13 bases between. This CDR3 region has 16 residues. Germline CDR1 reads MGHRA; CDR2 reads YSYEKL.

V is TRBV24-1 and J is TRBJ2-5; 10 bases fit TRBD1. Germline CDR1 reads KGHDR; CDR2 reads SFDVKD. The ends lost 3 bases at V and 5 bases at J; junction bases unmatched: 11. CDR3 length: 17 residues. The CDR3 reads CATSDPPGQGIGETQYF. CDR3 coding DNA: TGTGCCACCAGTGATCCTCCGGGACAGGGGATAGGGGAGACCCAGTACTTC.

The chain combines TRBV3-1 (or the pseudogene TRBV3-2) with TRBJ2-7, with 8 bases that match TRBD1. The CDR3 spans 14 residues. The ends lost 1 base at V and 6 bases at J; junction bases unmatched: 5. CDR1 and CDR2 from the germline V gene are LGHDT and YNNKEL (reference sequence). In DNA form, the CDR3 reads TGTGCCAGCAGCCAAGGGACAGGGAGAGGCGAGCAGTACTTC. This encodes CASSQGTGRGEQYF.

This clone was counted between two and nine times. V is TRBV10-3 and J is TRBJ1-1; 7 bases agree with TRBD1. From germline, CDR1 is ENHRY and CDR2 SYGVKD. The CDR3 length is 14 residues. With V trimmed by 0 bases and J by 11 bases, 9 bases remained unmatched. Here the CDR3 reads CAISESNRGRAAFF. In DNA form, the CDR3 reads TGTGCCATCAGTGAGTCGAACAGGGGAAGGGCGGCTTTCTTT.

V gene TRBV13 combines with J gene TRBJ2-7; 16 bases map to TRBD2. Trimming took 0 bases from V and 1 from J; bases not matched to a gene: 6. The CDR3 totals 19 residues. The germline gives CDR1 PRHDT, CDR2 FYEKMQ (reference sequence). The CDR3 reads CASSLGEGLAGGSSYEQYF. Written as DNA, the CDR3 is TGTGCCAGCAGCTTAGGCGAGGGACTAGCGGGGGGGTCTTCCTACGAGCAGTACTTC.

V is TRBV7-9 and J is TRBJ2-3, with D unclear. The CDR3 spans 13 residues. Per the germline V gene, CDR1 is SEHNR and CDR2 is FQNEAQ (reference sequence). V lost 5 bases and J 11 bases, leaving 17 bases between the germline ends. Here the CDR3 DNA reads TGTGCCAGCAGCAACCAATCGTCCGAGAGGCAGTATTTT. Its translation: CASSNQSSERQYF.

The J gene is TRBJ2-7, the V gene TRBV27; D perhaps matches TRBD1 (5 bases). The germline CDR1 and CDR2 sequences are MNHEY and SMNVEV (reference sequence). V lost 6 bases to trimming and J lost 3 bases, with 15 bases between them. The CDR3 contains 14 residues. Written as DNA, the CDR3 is TGTGCCAGCAGGCCTGCAGGGATGAACTACGAGCAGTACTTC. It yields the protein CASRPAGMNYEQYF.

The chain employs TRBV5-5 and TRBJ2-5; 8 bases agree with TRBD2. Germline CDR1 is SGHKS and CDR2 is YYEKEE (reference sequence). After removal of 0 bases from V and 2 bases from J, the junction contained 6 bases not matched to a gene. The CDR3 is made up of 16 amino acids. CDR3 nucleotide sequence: TGTGCCAGCAGCTTGGGCCAGGCTAGCGGGCAAGAGACCCAGTACTTC. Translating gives CASSLGQASGQETQYF.

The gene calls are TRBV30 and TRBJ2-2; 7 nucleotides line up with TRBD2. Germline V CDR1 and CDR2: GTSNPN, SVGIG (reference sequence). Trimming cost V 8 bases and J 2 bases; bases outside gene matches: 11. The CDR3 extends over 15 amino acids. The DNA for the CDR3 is TGTGCCCGCTCTATTCGGGGGGTTAACACCGGGGAGCTGTTTTTT. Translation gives CARSIRGVNTGELFF.

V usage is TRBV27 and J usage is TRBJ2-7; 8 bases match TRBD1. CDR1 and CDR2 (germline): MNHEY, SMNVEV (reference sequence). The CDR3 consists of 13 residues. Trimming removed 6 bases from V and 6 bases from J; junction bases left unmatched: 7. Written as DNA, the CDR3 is TGTGCCAGCAGAGGGACAGGATGGATCGAGCAGTACTTC. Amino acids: CASRGTGWIEQYF.